These T cell receptor beta chains were read from a single sample in a study of Graves' ophthalmopathy and Graves' hyperthyroidism. TCRdb reanalysed the multiplex PCR reads using MiXCR and keeps one entry per CDR3 protein. The profile covers approximately 700,000 distinct CDR3 sequences, with 40% appearing a single time and 44% taken by the ten largest. Sample: peripheral blood. Receptor source: an adult man with Graves' ophthalmopathy. Each CDR3 is given with its conserved first and last residue. Each record gives: CDR3 DNA, CDR3 protein, J gene, clone size, D gene, V gene. The D gene is left open where the match is weak. Clone size is stated in some rows and not others, as once, few, many or a class when expanded.

CDR3 DNA: TGTGCCAGCAGTGCGGGCAGGACGGGCTATGGCTACACCTTC; CDR3 protein: CASSAGRTGYGYTF; J gene: TRBJ1-2; clone size: many; D gene: -; V gene: TRBV2
CDR3 DNA: TGCAGCGTCCGCGGTCCAGGGAGCTCCTATAATTCACCCCTCCACTTT; CDR3 protein: CSVRGPGSSYNSPLHF; J gene: TRBJ1-6; clone size: many; D gene: -; V gene: TRBV29-1
CDR3 DNA: TGTGCCAGCAGTACCCGACAAGCTACTGGGGCCAACGTCCTGACTTTC; CDR3 protein: CASSTRQATGANVLTF; J gene: TRBJ2-6; clone size: -; D gene: -; V gene: TRBV27
CDR3 DNA: TGTGCCACCAGTGACCCAGGGCGGGGAGGGAGCAATCAGCCCCAGCATTTT; CDR3 protein: CATSDPGRGGSNQPQHF; J gene: TRBJ1-5; clone size: -; D gene: -; V gene: TRBV24-1
CDR3 DNA: TGTGCCAGCAGTTACCGCACCGGGCTTGAAGCTTTCTTT; CDR3 protein: CASSYRTGLEAFF; J gene: TRBJ1-1; clone size: -; D gene: -; V gene: TRBV6-5
CDR3 DNA: TGTGCCAGCAGCCAAGATCAGGTGAGCAATCAGCCCCAGCATTTT; CDR3 protein: CASSQDQVSNQPQHF; J gene: TRBJ1-5; clone size: -; D gene: -; V gene: TRBV24-1
CDR3 DNA: TGTGCCAGCAGTGTCGAACAGGGGTTGGATCAGCCCCAGCATTTT; CDR3 protein: CASSVEQGLDQPQHF; J gene: TRBJ1-5; clone size: -; D gene: TRBD1; V gene: TRBV24-1
CDR3 DNA: TGTGCCAGCAGCTTACGGCGAGAAGAGACCCAGTACTTC; CDR3 protein: CASSLRREETQYF; J gene: TRBJ2-5; clone size: -; D gene: -; V gene: TRBV7-3
CDR3 DNA: TGTGCCATCAGTGAGGGCCGTCGGGGTTTCGGTATCAAATTCTATGGCTACACCTTC; CDR3 protein: CAISEGRRGFGIKFYGYTF; J gene: TRBJ1-2; clone size: -; D gene: -; V gene: TRBV10-3
CDR3 DNA: TGTGCCAGCAGCCTATCACCCAGGAACCCCGGGGAGCTGTTTTTT; CDR3 protein: CASSLSPRNPGELFF; J gene: TRBJ2-2; clone size: few; D gene: -; V gene: TRBV14
CDR3 DNA: TGTGCCAGCTTCGACAGAACTGAAGCTTTCTTT; CDR3 protein: CASFDRTEAFF; J gene: TRBJ1-1; clone size: -; D gene: -; V gene: TRBV2
CDR3 DNA: TGTGCCACCAGTGATTCCGACCGGGACCAATCCTACGAGCAGTACTTC; CDR3 protein: CATSDSDRDQSYEQYF; J gene: TRBJ2-7; clone size: -; D gene: -; V gene: TRBV24-1
CDR3 DNA: TGTGCCAGCCAATCAGGGTCGACTAATGAAAAACTGTTTTTT; CDR3 protein: CASQSGSTNEKLFF; J gene: TRBJ1-4; clone size: few; D gene: -; V gene: TRBV19
CDR3 DNA: TGTGCCAGCAGCTTTCGGACTAGCGGGCCAGATACGCAGTATTTT; CDR3 protein: CASSFRTSGPDTQYF; J gene: TRBJ2-3; clone size: -; D gene: TRBD2; V gene: TRBV7-8
CDR3 DNA: TGTGCCAGCAGCCAGGCCCCAGCCGGAGATGGGGCTTTCTTT; CDR3 protein: CASSQAPAGDGAFF; J gene: TRBJ1-1; clone size: -; D gene: -; V gene: TRBV9
CDR3 DNA: TGTGCCAGCAGCCTTAGAACGAGCGGGGGAACACAAGAGACCCAGTACTTC; CDR3 protein: CASSLRTSGGTQETQYF; J gene: TRBJ2-5; clone size: -; D gene: TRBD2; V gene: TRBV7-2
CDR3 DNA: TGCAGTGCTAGTGGCCAGGGGGCGTTCTACGAGCAGTACTTC; CDR3 protein: CSASGQGAFYEQYF; J gene: TRBJ2-7; clone size: few; D gene: TRBD1; V gene: TRBV20-1
CDR3 DNA: TGCAGCGCCACGGATGGGAGCAATCAGCCCCAGCATTTT; CDR3 protein: CSATDGSNQPQHF; J gene: TRBJ1-5; clone size: many; D gene: -; V gene: TRBV29-1
CDR3 DNA: TGTGCCACAGCGGGAGTAGAGACCCAGTACTTC; CDR3 protein: CATAGVETQYF; J gene: TRBJ2-5; clone size: -; D gene: TRBD2; V gene: TRBV15
CDR3 DNA: TGTGCCAGCAGAGCGGAGCAGGGTAGCACCGGGGAGCTGTTTTTT; CDR3 protein: CASRAEQGSTGELFF; J gene: TRBJ2-2; clone size: -; D gene: -; V gene: TRBV25-1
CDR3 DNA: TGTGCCCGCAGAATTGCGGGACAGGGAACCGGGGAGCTGTTTTTT; CDR3 protein: CARRIAGQGTGELFF; J gene: TRBJ2-2; clone size: -; D gene: TRBD1; V gene: TRBV6-2/TRBV6-3
CDR3 DNA: TGTGCCAGCAGTGAAGGAGGGGGCGGGGTCTATGGCTACACCTTC; CDR3 protein: CASSEGGGGVYGYTF; J gene: TRBJ1-2; clone size: many; D gene: TRBD1; V gene: TRBV2